What follows describes a single T cell receptor beta chain. This record comes from a study of CD8+CD57+ T cells in acquired aplastic anemia. Using genomic DNA as the template, TCR beta VDJ and CDR3 profiling was carried out. From the reads, TCRdb called clonotypes with MiXCR, one entry per CDR3 protein. The repertoire has just over 450,000 distinct CDR3 sequences, 25% to 40% of them found once; the top ten carry roughly 0.89%. The CDR3 has 12 amino acids. V was trimmed by 8 bases and J by 1 base, leaving 11 bases between them. From germline, CDR1 is SQVTM and CDR2 ANQGSEA. Patients who underwent sequencing had shown CD8+CD57+ cell expansion by flow cytometry. Every patient was diagnosed with severe acquired aplastic anemia.

The V gene is TRBV29-1, the J gene TRBJ1-2; D is uncertain. The sequencing input was sorted CD4+, CD8+, or CD8+CD57+ T cells (not recorded which) from PBMCs. The receptor was isolated from a human donor with aplastic anemia. The CDR3 region is CSLGHNNYGYTF. CDR3 coding DNA: TGCAGCTTAGGTCACAATAACTATGGCTACACCTTC. The variable domain in full, with the rest retrieved from reference TRBV29-1 and TRBJ1-2, is SAVISQKPSRDICQRGTSLTIQCQVDSQVTMMFWYRQQPGQSLTLIATANQGSEATYESGFVIDKFPISRPNLTFSTLTVSNMSPEDSSIYLCSLGHNNYGYTFGSGTRLTVV.